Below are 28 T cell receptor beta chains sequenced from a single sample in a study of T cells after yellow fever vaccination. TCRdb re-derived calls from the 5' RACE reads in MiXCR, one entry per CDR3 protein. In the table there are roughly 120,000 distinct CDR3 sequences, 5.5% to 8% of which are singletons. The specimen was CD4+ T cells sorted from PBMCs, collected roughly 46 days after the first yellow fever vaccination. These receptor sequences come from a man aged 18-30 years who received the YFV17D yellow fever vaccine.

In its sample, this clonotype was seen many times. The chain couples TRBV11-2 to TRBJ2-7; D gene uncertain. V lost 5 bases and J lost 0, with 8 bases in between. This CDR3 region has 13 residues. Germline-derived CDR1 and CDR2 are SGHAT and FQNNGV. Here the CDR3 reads CASSNPRSYEQYF. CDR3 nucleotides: TGTGCCAGCAGCAACCCCCGCTCCTACGAGCAGTACTTC.

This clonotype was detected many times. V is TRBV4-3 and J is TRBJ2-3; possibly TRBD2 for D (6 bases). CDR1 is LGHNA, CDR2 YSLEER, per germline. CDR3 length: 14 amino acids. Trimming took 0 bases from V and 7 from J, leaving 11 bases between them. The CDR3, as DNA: TGCGCCAGCAGCCAAGATGGTCGGGGGTATACGCAGTATTTT. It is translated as CASSQDGRGYTQYF.

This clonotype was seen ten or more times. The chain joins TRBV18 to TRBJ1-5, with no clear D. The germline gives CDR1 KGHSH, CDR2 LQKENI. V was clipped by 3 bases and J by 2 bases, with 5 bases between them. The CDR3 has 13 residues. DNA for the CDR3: TGTGCCAGCTCACCCGACGGCAATCAGCCCCAGCATTTT. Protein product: CASSPDGNQPQHF.

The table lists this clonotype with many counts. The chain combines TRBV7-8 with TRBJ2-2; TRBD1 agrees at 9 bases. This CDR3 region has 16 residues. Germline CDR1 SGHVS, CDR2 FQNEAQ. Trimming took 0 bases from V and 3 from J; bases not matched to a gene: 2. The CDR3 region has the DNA TGTGCCAGCAGCTTAGCCGGGACAGGGTACACCGGGGAGCTGTTTTTT. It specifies CASSLAGTGYTGELFF.

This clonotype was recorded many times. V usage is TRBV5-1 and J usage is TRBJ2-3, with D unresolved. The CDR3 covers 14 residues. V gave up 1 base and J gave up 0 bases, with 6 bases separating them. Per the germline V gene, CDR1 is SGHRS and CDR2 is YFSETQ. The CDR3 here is CASSLYGSTDTQYF. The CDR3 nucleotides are TGCGCCAGCAGCTTGTATGGGAGCACAGATACGCAGTATTTT.

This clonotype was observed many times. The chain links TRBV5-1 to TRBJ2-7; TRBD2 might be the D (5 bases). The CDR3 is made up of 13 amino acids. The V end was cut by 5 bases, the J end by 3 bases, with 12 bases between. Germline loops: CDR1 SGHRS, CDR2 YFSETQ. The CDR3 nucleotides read TGCGCCAGCAGTGAGTCGGGGTTCTACGAGCAGTACTTC. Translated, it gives CASSESGFYEQYF.

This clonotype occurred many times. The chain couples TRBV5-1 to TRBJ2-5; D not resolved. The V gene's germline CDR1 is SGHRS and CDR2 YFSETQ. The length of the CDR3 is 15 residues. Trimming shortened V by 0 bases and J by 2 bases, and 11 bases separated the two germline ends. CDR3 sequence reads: CASSLGAIRQETQYF. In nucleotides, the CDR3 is TGCGCCAGCAGCTTGGGGGCGATCCGACAAGAGACCCAGTACTTC. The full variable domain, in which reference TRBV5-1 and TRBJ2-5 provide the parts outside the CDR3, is KAGVTQTPRYLIKTRGQQVTLSCSPISGHRSVSWYQQTPGQGLQFLFEYFSETQRNKGNFPGRFSGRQFSNSRSEMNVSTLELGDSALYLCASSLGAIRQETQYFGPGTRLLVL.

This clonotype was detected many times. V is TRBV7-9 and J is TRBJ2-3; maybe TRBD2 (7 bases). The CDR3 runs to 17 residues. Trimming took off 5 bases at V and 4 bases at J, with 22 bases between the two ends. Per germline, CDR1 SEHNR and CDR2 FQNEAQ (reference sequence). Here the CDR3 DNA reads TGTGCCAGCAGCCTTAATAGGGGGGGCCTCTTCCCAGATACGCAGTATTTT. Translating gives CASSLNRGGLFPDTQYF. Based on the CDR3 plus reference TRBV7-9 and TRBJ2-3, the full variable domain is DTGVSQNPRHKITKRGQNVTFRCDPISEHNRLYWYRQTLGQGPEFLTYFQNEAQLEKSRLLSDRFSAERPKGSFSTLEIQRTEQGDSAMYLCASSLNRGGLFPDTQYFGPGTRLTVL.

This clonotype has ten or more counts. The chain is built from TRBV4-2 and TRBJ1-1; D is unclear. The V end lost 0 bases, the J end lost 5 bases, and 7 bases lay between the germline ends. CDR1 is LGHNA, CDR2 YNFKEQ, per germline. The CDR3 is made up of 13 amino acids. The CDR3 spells CASSQDRKTEAFF. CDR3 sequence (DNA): TGTGCCAGCAGCCAAGATAGGAAGACTGAAGCTTTCTTT.

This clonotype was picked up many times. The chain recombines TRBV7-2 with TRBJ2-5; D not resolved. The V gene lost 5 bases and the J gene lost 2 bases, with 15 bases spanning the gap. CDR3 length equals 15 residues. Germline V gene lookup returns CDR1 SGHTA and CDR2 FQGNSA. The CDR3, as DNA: TGTGCCAGCAGCCGTCAAGGACCTAATCAAGAGACCCAGTACTTC. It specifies CASSRQGPNQETQYF.

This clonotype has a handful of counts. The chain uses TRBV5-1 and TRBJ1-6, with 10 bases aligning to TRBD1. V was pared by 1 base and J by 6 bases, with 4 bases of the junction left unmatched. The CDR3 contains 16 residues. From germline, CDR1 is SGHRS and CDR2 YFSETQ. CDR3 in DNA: TGCGCCAGCAGCTTGATGGGGACAGGGGCTAATTCACCCCTCCACTTT. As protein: CASSLMGTGANSPLHF.

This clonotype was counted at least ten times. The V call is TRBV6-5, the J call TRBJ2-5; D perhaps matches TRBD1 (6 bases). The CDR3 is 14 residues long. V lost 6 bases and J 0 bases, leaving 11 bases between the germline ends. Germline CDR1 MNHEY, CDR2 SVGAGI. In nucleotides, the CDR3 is TGTGCCAGCAGACAGGGATTATACCAAGAGACCCAGTACTTC. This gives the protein CASRQGLYQETQYF.

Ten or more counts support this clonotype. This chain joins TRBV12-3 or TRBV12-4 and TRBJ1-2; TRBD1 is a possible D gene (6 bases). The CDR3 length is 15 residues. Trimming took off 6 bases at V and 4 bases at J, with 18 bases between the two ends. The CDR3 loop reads CASSPQDSRTYGYTF. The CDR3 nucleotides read TGTGCCAGCAGCCCTCAGGACAGCAGGACCTATGGCTACACCTTC.

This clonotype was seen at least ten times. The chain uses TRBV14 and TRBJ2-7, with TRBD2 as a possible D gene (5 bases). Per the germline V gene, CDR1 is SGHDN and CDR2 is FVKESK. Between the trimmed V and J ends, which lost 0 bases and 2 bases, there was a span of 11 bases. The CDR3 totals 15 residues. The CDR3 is CASSQEIRGAYEQYV. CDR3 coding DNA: TGTGCCAGCAGCCAAGAGATTCGGGGTGCCTACGAGCAGTACGTC.

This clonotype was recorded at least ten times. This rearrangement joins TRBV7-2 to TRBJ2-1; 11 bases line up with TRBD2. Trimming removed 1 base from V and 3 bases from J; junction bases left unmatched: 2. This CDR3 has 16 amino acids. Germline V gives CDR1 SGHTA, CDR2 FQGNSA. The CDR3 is CASSLVGTSGYNEQFF. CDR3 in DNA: TGTGCCAGCAGCTTAGTGGGGACTAGCGGCTACAATGAGCAGTTCTTC.

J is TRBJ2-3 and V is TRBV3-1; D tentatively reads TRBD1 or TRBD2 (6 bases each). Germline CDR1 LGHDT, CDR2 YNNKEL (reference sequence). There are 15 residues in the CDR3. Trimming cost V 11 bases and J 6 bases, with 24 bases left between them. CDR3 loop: CASTPGAIGSDTQYF. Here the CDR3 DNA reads TGTGCCTCCACCCCGGGGGCCATCGGAAGTGATACGCAGTATTTT.

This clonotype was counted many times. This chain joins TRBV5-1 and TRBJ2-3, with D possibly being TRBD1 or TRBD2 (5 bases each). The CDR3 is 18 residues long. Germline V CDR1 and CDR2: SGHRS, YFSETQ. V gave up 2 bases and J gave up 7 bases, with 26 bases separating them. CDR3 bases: TGCGCCAGCAGCTTAGGGTCTCCGGGACGCGAGATCTCCTATACGCAGTATTTT. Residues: CASSLGSPGREISYTQYF. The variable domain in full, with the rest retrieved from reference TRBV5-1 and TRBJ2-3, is KAGVTQTPRYLIKTRGQQVTLSCSPISGHRSVSWYQQTPGQGLQFLFEYFSETQRNKGNFPGRFSGRQFSNSRSEMNVSTLELGDSALYLCASSLGSPGREISYTQYFGPGTRLTVL.

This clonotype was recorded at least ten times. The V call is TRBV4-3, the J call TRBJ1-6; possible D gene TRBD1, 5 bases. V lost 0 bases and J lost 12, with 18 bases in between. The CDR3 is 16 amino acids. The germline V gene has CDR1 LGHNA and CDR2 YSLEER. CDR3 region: CASSQDLGTVSRPLHF. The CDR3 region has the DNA TGCGCCAGCAGCCAAGATTTGGGGACGGTCTCTCGACCCCTCCACTTT.

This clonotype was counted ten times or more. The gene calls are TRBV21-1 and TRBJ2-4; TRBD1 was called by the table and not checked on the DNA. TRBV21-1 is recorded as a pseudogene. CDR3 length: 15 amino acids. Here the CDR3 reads CASSKAVTERDIQYF. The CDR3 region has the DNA TGTGCCAGCAGCAAAGCTGTGACAGAGAGAGACATTCAGTACTTC.

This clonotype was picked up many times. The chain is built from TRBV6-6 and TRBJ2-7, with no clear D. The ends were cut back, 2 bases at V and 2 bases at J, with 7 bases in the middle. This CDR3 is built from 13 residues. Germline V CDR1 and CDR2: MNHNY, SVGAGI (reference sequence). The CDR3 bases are TGTGCCAGCAGTTACCTCCACGCCTACGAGCAGTACGTC. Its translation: CASSYLHAYEQYV.

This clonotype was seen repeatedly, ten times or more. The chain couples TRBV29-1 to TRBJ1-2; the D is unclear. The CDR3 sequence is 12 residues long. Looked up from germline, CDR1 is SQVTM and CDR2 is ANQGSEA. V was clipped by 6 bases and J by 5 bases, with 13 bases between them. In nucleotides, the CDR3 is TGCAGCGTGGCGAGGACGGGGTATGGCTACACCTTC. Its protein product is CSVARTGYGYTF.

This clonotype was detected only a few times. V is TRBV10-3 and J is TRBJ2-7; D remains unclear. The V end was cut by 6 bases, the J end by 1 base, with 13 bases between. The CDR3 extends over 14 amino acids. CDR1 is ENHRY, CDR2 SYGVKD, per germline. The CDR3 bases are TGTGCCATCAGCGGGTATGAAGGTTCCTACGAGCAGTACGTC. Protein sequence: CAISGYEGSYEQYV.

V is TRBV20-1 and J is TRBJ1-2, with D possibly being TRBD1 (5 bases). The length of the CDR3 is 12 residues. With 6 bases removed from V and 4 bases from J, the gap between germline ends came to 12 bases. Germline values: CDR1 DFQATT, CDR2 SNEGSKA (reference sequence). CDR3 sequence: CSATGPPYGYTF. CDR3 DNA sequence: TGCAGTGCCACAGGACCACCCTATGGCTACACCTTC.

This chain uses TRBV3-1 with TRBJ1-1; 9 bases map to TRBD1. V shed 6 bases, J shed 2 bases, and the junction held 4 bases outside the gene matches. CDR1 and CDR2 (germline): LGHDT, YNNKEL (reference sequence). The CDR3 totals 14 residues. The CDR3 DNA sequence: TGTGCCAGCAGGCGACAGGGGGGAAACACTGAAGCTTTCTTT. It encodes CASRRQGGNTEAFF.

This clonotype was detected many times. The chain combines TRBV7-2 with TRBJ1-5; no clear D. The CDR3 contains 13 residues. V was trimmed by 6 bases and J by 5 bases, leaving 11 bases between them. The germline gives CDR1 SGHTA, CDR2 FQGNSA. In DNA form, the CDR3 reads TGTGCCAGCAGTCTGGACCAGGATCAGCCCCAGCATTTT. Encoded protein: CASSLDQDQPQHF. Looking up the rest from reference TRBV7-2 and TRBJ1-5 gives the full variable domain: GAGVSQSPSNKVTEKGKDVELRCDPISGHTALYWYRQSLGQGLEFLIYFQGNSAPDKSGLPSDRFSAERTGGSVSTLTIQRTQQEDSAVYLCASSLDQDQPQHFGDGTRLSIL.

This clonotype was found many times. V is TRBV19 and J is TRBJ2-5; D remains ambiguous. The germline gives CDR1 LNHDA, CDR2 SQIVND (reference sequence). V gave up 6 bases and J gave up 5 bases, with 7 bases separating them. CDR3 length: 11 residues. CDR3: CASRVGETQYF. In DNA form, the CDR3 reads TGTGCCAGTAGAGTCGGGGAGACCCAGTACTTC.

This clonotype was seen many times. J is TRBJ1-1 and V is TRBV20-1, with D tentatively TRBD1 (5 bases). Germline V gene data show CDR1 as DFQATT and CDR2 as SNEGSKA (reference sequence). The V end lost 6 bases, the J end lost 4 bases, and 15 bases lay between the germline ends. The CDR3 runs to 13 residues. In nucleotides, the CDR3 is TGCAGTGCGATTGCGGGGCGGGTCACTGAAGCTTTCTTT. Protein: CSAIAGRVTEAFF.

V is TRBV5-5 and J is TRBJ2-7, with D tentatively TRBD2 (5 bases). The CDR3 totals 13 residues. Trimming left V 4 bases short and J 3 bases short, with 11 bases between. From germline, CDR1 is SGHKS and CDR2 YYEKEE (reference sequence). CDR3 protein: CASSPGVLYEQYF. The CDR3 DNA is TGTGCCAGCAGCCCCGGGGTCCTCTACGAGCAGTACTTC.